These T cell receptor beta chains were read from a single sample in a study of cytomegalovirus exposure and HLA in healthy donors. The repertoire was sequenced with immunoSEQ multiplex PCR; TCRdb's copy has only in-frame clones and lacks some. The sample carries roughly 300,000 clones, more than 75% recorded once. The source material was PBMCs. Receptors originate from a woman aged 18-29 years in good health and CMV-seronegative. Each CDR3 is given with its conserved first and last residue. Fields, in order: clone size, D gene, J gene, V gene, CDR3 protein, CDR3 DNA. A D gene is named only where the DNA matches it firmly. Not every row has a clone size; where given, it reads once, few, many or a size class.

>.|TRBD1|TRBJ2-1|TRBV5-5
CASSSRTGDSYNEQFF
TGTGCCAGCAGCTCCCGGACAGGCGATTCCTACAATGAGCAGTTCTTC
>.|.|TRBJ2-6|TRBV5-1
CASSQNRAGANVLTF
TGCGCCAGCAGCCAGAACAGGGCTGGGGCCAACGTCCTGACTTTC
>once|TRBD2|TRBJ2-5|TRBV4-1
CASSLGLALQETQYF
TGCGCCAGCAGCCTTGGACTAGCGCTACAAGAGACCCAGTACTTC
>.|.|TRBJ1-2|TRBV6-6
CASLKYQGGNYGYTF
TGTGCCAGCCTAAAGTATCAGGGAGGCAACTATGGCTACACCTTC
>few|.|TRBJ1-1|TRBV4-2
CASRASGATEAFF
TGTGCCAGCAGGGCCAGTGGGGCAACTGAAGCTTTCTTT
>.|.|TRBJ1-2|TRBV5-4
CASSLEAQGDYGYTF
TGTGCCAGCAGCTTGGAGGCCCAGGGCGACTATGGCTACACCTTC
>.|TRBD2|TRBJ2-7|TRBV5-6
CASSLASGRSSYEQYF
TGTGCCAGCAGCTTGGCTAGCGGGAGGAGCTCCTACGAGCAGTACTTC
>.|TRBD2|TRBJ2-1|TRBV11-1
CASSPGASGRAFEQFF
TGTGCCAGCAGCCCCGGCGCTAGCGGGAGGGCTTTTGAGCAGTTCTTC
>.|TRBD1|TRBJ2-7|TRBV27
CASNPIQGAGEQYF
TGTGCCAGCAACCCTATACAGGGGGCGGGTGAGCAGTACTTC
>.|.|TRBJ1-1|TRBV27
CASAGLAAEAFF
TGTGCCAGCGCGGGCCTGGCGGCTGAAGCTTTCTTT
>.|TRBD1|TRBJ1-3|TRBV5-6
CASSLEGQGMYGNTIYF
TGTGCCAGCAGCTTGGAGGGACAGGGGATGTACGGAAACACCATATATTTT
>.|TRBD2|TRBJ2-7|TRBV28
CASRMASGSIYEQYF
TGTGCCAGCAGGATGGCTAGCGGGAGTATTTACGAGCAGTACTTC
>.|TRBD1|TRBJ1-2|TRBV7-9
CASSLEAGQGDYGYTF
TGTGCCAGCAGCTTGGAGGCGGGACAGGGGGACTATGGCTACACCTTC
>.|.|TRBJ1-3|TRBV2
CASSEGRVAGNTIYF
TGTGCCAGCAGTGAAGGGCGGGTGGCTGGAAACACCATATATTTT
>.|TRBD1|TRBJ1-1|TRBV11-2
CASSSRLARGSGKAFF
TGTGCCAGCAGCTCTAGATTGGCCAGGGGGTCTGGTAAAGCTTTCTTT
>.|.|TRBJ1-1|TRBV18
CASSPPGTMAFF
TGTGCCAGCTCACCCCCCGGGACTATGGCTTTCTTT
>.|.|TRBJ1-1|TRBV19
CASGRVMGTEAFF
TGTGCCAGTGGCCGGGTGATGGGCACTGAAGCTTTCTTT
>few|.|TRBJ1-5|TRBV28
CASSRDSHNQPQHF
TGTGCCAGCAGCCGGGATAGCCACAATCAGCCCCAGCATTTT
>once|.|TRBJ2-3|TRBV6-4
CASSDSRETDTQYF
TGTGCCAGCAGTGACTCTCGGGAGACAGATACGCAGTATTTT
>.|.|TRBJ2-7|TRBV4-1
CASSPSSLPVSYEQYF
TGCGCCAGCAGCCCTTCTTCCCTCCCCGTGTCCTACGAGCAGTACTTC
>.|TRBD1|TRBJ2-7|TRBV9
CASSGGTGAEQYF
TGTGCCAGCAGCGGCGGGACAGGGGCCGAGCAGTACTTC
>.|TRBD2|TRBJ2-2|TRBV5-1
CASSPRGGVNTGELFF
TGCGCCAGCAGCCCCCGGGGGGGAGTCAACACCGGGGAGCTGTTTTTT
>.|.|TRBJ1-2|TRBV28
CASSVGWGLGYTF
TGTGCCAGCAGCGTGGGGTGGGGGCTCGGCTACACCTTC
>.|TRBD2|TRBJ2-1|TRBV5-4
CASSSGRAGNEQFF
TGTGCCAGCAGTAGCGGGAGGGCCGGAAATGAGCAGTTCTTC
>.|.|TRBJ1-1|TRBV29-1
CSVVSAGVGNTEAFF
TGCAGCGTTGTCTCGGCCGGGGTGGGAAACACTGAAGCTTTCTTT
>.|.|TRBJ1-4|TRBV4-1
CASSQDRTFYEKLFF
TGCGCCAGCAGCCAAGATAGGACTTTCTATGAAAAACTGTTTTTT
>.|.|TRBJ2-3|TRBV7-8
CASSLPLSSTDTQYF
TGTGCCAGCAGCTTACCGTTGTCTAGCACAGATACGCAGTATTTT
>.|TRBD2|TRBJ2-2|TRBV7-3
CASSSRGGSTGELFF
TGTGCCAGCAGCTCCCGCGGGGGGAGCACCGGGGAGCTGTTTTTT
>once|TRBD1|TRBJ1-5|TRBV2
CASSPGQGALPNQPQHF
TGTGCCAGCAGCCCGGGACAGGGGGCACTCCCAAACCAGCCCCAGCATTTT
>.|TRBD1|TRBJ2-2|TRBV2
CASSIQGSGGELFF
TGTGCCAGCAGCATACAGGGGTCGGGCGGGGAGCTGTTTTTT
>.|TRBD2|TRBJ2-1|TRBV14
CASSQVKQRGPYSYNEQFF
TGTGCCAGCAGCCAAGTGAAACAGCGGGGTCCCTACTCCTACAATGAGCAGTTCTTC
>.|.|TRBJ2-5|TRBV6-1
CASSDLWESNRETQYF
TGTGCCAGCAGTGACCTCTGGGAGTCCAATAGGGAGACCCAGTACTTC
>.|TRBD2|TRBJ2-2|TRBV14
CASSQRLAGNTGELFF
TGTGCCAGCAGCCAGCGACTAGCGGGCAACACCGGGGAGCTGTTTTTT
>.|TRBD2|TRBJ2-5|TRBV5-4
CATGKREGRLETQYF
TGTGCCACCGGGAAGCGGGAGGGCCGTTTGGAGACCCAGTACTTC
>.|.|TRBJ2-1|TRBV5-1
CASSLGASGEQFF
TGCGCCAGCAGCTTGGGAGCTAGTGGGGAGCAGTTCTTC
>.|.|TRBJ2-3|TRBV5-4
CASSLVGRGGGDTQYF
TGTGCCAGCAGCTTGGTGGGGCGAGGGGGAGGGGATACGCAGTATTTT
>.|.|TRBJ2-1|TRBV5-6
CASSPRTINEQFF
TGTGCCAGCAGCCCCAGGACTATCAATGAGCAGTTCTTC
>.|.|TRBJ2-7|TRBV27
CASSLTATHSYEQYF
TGTGCCAGCAGTTTAACCGCAACACATTCCTACGAGCAGTACTTC
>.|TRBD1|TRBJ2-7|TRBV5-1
CASSSSGQQYEQYF
TGCGCCAGCAGTTCGTCGGGACAGCAATACGAGCAGTACTTC
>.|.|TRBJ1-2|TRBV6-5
CASSRGDGYTF
TGTGCCAGCAGCCGAGGAGATGGCTACACCTTC
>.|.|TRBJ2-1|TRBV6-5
CASSLSGGHNEQFF
TGTGCCAGCAGTTTATCCGGGGGACACAATGAGCAGTTCTTC
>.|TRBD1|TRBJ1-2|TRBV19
CASSIAGTGRGYTF
TGTGCCAGTAGTATTGCCGGGACAGGGCGAGGCTACACCTTC
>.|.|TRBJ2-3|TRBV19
CASSMLRGQQYF
TGTGCCAGTAGTATGTTGAGGGGACAGCAGTATTTT
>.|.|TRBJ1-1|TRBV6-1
CASRGETEAFF
TGTGCCAGCAGGGGAGAGACTGAAGCTTTCTTT
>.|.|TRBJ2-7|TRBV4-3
CASSQDRGIRPSF
TGCGCCAGCAGCCAAGATCGGGGGATTAGGCCATCCTTC
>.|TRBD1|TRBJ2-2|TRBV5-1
CASSWGQTLNTGELFF
TGCGCCAGCAGCTGGGGACAGACCCTTAACACCGGGGAGCTGTTTTTT
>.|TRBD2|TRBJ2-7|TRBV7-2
CASSRTGTSEGYEQYF
TGTGCCAGCAGTCGGACCGGGACTAGCGAGGGATACGAGCAGTACTTC
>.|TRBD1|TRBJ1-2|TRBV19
CASRTHGGTDGYTF
TGTGCCAGTCGGACGCATGGCGGGACAGACGGCTACACCTTC
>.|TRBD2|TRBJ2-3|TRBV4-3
CASSLALAASPADTQYF
TGCGCCAGCAGCCTGGCACTAGCGGCCAGCCCCGCAGATACGCAGTATTTT
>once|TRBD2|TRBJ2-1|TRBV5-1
CASTGTSGRGEQFF
TGCGCCAGTACCGGGACTAGCGGGAGGGGTGAGCAGTTCTTC
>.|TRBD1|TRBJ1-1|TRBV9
CASSGQGNTEAFF
TGTGCCAGCAGCGGACAGGGAAACACTGAAGCTTTCTTT
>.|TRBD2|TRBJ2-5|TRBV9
CASSPVGTSQETQYF
TGTGCCAGCTCACCCGTGGGGACTAGCCAAGAGACCCAGTACTTC
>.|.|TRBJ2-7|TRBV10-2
CASSDTSYEQYF
TGCGCCAGCAGTGACACTAGCTACGAGCAGTACTTC
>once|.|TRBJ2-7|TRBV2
CASCRGFGSFEQYF
TGTGCCAGCTGTCGGGGTTTCGGGTCCTTCGAGCAGTACTTC
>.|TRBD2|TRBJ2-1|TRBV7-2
CASSLVVLAGGAPFF
TGTGCCAGCAGCTTAGTAGTGCTAGCGGGAGGTGCCCCGTTCTTC
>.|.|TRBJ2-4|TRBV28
CASSLAGLAKNIQYF
TGTGCCAGCAGTTTGGCGGGACTAGCCAAAAACATTCAGTACTTC
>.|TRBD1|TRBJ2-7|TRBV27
CASSPGTGTWEQYF
TGTGCCAGCAGTCCCGGGACAGGGACATGGGAGCAGTACTTC
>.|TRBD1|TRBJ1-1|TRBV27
CASNGDRGTEAFF
TGTGCCAGCAACGGGGACAGAGGCACTGAAGCTTTCTTT
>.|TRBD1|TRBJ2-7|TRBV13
CASSGSGGQNYEQYF
TGTGCCAGCAGCGGTTCAGGGGGACAGAACTACGAGCAGTACTTC